These 14 T cell receptor beta chains originate from one sample sequenced in a study of PD-1 blockade in classical Hodgkin lymphoma. This table comes from immunoSEQ multiplex PCR, and its TCRdb copy is limited to in-frame clones, with some not included. The sample holds 30,000 to 35,000 clones, roughly 82% seen once. Each and every patient relapsed after autologous stem cell transplantation, and patients got differing brentuximab vedotin exposure. The starting material was peripheral blood mononuclear cells (PBMCs), obtained at baseline. The receptors shown here come from a human donor with classical Hodgkin lymphoma.

The J gene is TRBJ2-7, the V gene TRBV11-1; 10 nucleotides match TRBD1. Germline CDR1 and CDR2: SGHAT and FQDESV (reference sequence). This CDR3 contains 16 residues. V shed 3 bases, J shed 2 bases, and the junction held 7 bases outside the gene matches. CDR3 nucleotide sequence: TGTGCCAGCAGCTTCTATTCGGACAGGGGGGCCTACGAGCAGTACTTC. Its translation: CASSFYSDRGAYEQYF.

The chain employs TRBV9 and TRBJ2-1; the D gene is possibly TRBD1 (5 bases). Per the germline V gene, CDR1 is SGDLS and CDR2 is YYNGEE. V was pared by 2 bases and J by 5 bases, with 23 bases between. This CDR3 spans 18 amino acids. The CDR3 loop is CASSVTSLGLGENNEQFF. DNA of the CDR3: TGTGCCAGCAGCGTCACCTCGTTGGGGTTAGGGGAAAACAATGAGCAGTTCTTC.

This clone came up once. The chain has TRBV6-1 and TRBJ2-7, with D unclear. V lost 7 bases to trimming and J lost 2 bases, with 12 bases between them. Germline V gene data show CDR1 as MNHNS and CDR2 as SASEGT. The CDR3 runs to 13 residues. CDR3 sequence reads: CASKRREAYEQYF. As DNA, the CDR3 is TGTGCCAGCAAGAGGAGAGAAGCCTACGAGCAGTACTTC.

V gene TRBV7-9 combines with J gene TRBJ2-7; TRBD2 is a possible D gene (6 bases). The V end lost 5 bases, the J end lost 0 bases, and 17 bases lay between the germline ends. CDR1 is SEHNR, CDR2 FQNEAQ, per germline (reference sequence). This CDR3 comprises 16 residues. Here the CDR3 reads CASSHGRPPSSYEQYF. CDR3 DNA: TGTGCCAGCAGCCACGGGAGACCGCCTTCCTCCTACGAGCAGTACTTC.

This clone was seen just once. The chain links TRBV29-1 to TRBJ2-2, with D possibly being TRBD1 (6 bases). V lost 4 bases to trimming and J lost 2 bases, with 14 bases between them. Germline CDR1 SQVTM, CDR2 ANQGSEA. This CDR3 contains 15 residues. CDR3 sequence: CSVGTQGSNTGELFF. In nucleotides, the CDR3 is TGCAGCGTTGGGACTCAGGGGTCCAACACCGGGGAGCTGTTTTTT.

The J gene is TRBJ2-5, the V gene TRBV7-9; 9 bases line up with TRBD1. This CDR3 spans 15 amino acids. From germline, CDR1 is SEHNR and CDR2 FQNEAQ (reference sequence). The V gene end was trimmed by 1 base and the J gene end by 4 bases; junction bases not matched to a gene: 4. CDR3 bases: TGTGCCAGCAGCTTAGTGGGACAGGGAGGAGAGACCCAGTACTTC. It is translated as CASSLVGQGGETQYF.

The chain uses TRBV7-9 and TRBJ1-2; 10 nucleotides agree with TRBD1. Germline-derived CDR1 and CDR2 are SEHNR and FQNEAQ (reference sequence). The CDR3 contains 15 residues. V lost 6 bases, J lost 3 bases, and 7 bases stayed unmatched. The CDR3, as DNA: TGTGCCAGCAGGGCCGGGACAGGGGCTCACTATGGCTACACCTTC. Protein product: CASRAGTGAHYGYTF. Variable domain in full (rest from reference TRBV7-9 and TRBJ1-2): DTGVSQNPRHKITKRGQNVTFRCDPISEHNRLYWYRQTLGQGPEFLTYFQNEAQLEKSRLLSDRFSAERPKGSFSTLEIQRTEQGDSAMYLCASRAGTGAHYGYTFGSGTRLTVV.

The chain is built from TRBV5-1 and TRBJ2-2; tentatively, D is TRBD1 (6 bases). Germline V CDR1 and CDR2: SGHRS, YFSETQ. The CDR3 loop spans 19 amino acids. V lost 2 bases and J lost 0, with 20 bases in between. The CDR3 loop is CASSFRTRQAIPNTGELFF. CDR3 nucleotides: TGCGCCAGCAGCTTTCGGACCCGACAGGCCATACCGAACACCGGGGAGCTGTTTTTT.

The chain joins TRBV6-5 to TRBJ1-2; TRBD1 is a possible D gene (6 bases). Germline V gene data show CDR1 as MNHEY and CDR2 as SVGAGI. V lost 8 bases to trimming and J lost 6 bases, with 16 bases between them. CDR3 length: 13 amino acids. CDR3 in DNA: TGTGCCAGCTCCAGGGGCGGGGAGGATGGCTACACCTTC. This encodes CASSRGGEDGYTF.

The chain combines TRBV28 with TRBJ1-1, with 8 nucleotides matching TRBD1. The germline V gene encodes CDR1 MDHEN and CDR2 SYDVKM. The CDR3 is 14 amino acids. V dropped 6 bases and J dropped 5; count of bases not matched to a gene: 8. The CDR3 is CASSSGQGGTEAFF. In DNA form, the CDR3 reads TGTGCCAGCAGCTCCGGACAGGGAGGGACTGAAGCTTTCTTT.

The V gene is TRBV18, the J gene TRBJ1-1, with a tentative D call TRBD1 (6 bases). V was clipped by 3 bases and J by 8 bases, with 10 bases between them. Germline CDR1 KGHSH, CDR2 LQKENI. This CDR3 is built from 12 residues. The CDR3 sequence: CASSPLQGEAFF. The CDR3 DNA is TGTGCCAGCTCACCCCTACAGGGAGAAGCTTTCTTT.

This chain uses TRBV6-1 with TRBJ1-5, with a possible D match to TRBD1 (5 bases). This CDR3 spans 13 amino acids. Trimming stripped 11 bases from V and 6 bases from J, with 17 bases between. Germline CDR1 is MNHNS and CDR2 is SASEGT. The CDR3 coding sequence is TGTGCCGTCACCACAGGTTCTGGTCAGCCCCAGCATTTT. Protein: CAVTTGSGQPQHF.

J is TRBJ1-5 and V is TRBV2, with D perhaps TRBD1 (5 bases). This CDR3 comprises 14 residues. Germline loops: CDR1 SNHLY, CDR2 FYNNEI. V was shortened by 4 bases and J by 1 base, with 8 bases between the two germline ends. CDR3 in DNA: TGTGCCAGCAGTGTGAGGGGAAGCAATCAGCCCCAGCATTTT. Its translation is CASSVRGSNQPQHF.

This chain uses TRBV7-2 with TRBJ1-5; no clear D. The V gene lost 1 base and the J gene lost 4 bases, with 8 bases spanning the gap. This CDR3 has 14 amino acids. CDR1 is SGHTA and CDR2 is FQGNSA in the germline V gene. CDR3 coding DNA: TGTGCCAGCAGCTTAGGGCAGATGAATCAGCCCCAGCATTTT. Protein product: CASSLGQMNQPQHF.